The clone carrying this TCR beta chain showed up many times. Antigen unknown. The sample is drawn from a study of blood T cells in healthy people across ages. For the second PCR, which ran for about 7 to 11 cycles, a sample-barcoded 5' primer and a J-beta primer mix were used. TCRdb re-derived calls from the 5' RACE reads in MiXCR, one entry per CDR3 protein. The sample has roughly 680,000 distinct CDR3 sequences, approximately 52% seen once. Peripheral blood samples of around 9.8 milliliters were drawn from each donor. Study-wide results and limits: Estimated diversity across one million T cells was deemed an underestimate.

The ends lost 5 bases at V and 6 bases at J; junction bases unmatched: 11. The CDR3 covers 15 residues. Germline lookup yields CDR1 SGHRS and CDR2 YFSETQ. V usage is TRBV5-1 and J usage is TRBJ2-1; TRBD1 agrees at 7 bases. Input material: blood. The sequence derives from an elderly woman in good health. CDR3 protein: CASSFDRAWGNEQFF. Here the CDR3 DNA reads TGCGCCAGCAGTTTTGACAGGGCCTGGGGCAATGAGCAGTTCTTC.